This T cell receptor (beta chain) is drawn from a study of cytomegalovirus exposure and HLA in healthy donors. 13 Jbeta primers and 60 Vbeta primers were used for the PCR. TCRdb keeps only in-frame clones here, not all; method: immunoSEQ multiplex PCR. The sample lists 120,000 or so clones; around four fifths were seen once. V shed 2 bases, J shed 2 bases, and the junction held 11 bases outside the gene matches. This CDR3 is 18 amino acids long. Germline-derived CDR1 and CDR2 are MDHEN and SYDVKM. Study outcomes and limitations: Sequences of the TCR beta chain were said to predict the HLA-A and HLA-B alleles of most subjects accurately.

On this clone: What it recognizes is unknown.

This chain uses TRBV28 with TRBJ2-3; TRBD2 matches at 9 bases. The source is an older woman in good health and CMV-seropositive. The source material was PBMCs. The CDR3 region is CASSLGGLANPFTDTQYF. The CDR3 DNA reads TGTGCCAGCAGTTTAGGGGGACTAGCAAATCCATTCACAGATACGCAGTATTTT.